The entry below describes one T cell receptor (beta chain). This receptor's antigen is unknown. No qualities accompany the bases; no much larger clone lies one base away. This sample is drawn from a study of CD8 T cells in Susac syndrome (dated by TCRdb to about 2019). A note on the overall study: Of the Susac syndrome patients who were sequenced, under 10 were in clinical remission while roughly six had clinically active disease. Whether CD8+ T cell activation and differentiation in Susac syndrome was antigen driven was tested using repertoire sequencing. At blood withdrawal, Susac syndrome patients were either therapy-naive, taking corticosteroids (in some cases with IVIg as well), or taking IVIg alone. Overall study results and their limits: The CD4+ T cell repertoire of patients with Susac syndrome showed no detectable clonal expansion. The TCR sequencing and HLA analysis was acknowledged to have included a relatively small number of individuals.

RNA was extracted using the RNeasy kit, and roughly 0.5 to 1 ug of the RNA was reverse transcribed with random hexamers. TCR beta CDR3 regions were amplified with the immunoSEQ multiplex PCR assay covering 54 Vbeta and 13 Jbeta segments. To correct PCR amplification bias, a synthetic template baseline was used for both primer optimization and computational correction. The authors' pipeline ran thus. Reads were annotated to V, D and J genes according to IMGT and were analyzed with immunoSEQ Analyzer, with only productive sequences retained. To calculate clonality, Shannon entropy was normalized by log2 of the number of productive unique sequences and then subtracted from one. For each patient and control, public and private clones were evaluated within the 100 most prevalent clones. Clones were defined as Susac-specific if absent from the healthy and MS cohorts, from 1052 published viral clones and from other ImmuneACCESS disease sequences. Using fastp trimming at Q25 and MiXCR clonotype assembly, TCRdb reanalyzed the public sequencing data and kept in-frame beta chains. Identical CDR3 proteins give one entry, which carries the most common genes and DNA. The V and J calls and clone size are TCRdb's, not the authors'. Recorded for this sample are 120,000 or so distinct CDR3 sequences; under 96% of them occurred a single time. 0.11% to 0.15% of the sample goes to the ten largest clones.

Its CDR3 holds 13 amino acids, cysteine through phenylalanine. Only CDR3 DNA remains: 39 bases, in frame from the first base. The CDR1 and CDR2 encoded by the germline V gene are SNHLY and FYNNEI. The trim is 3 bases for V and 4 bases for J, with a gap of 9 bases between the germline ends. Peripheral blood CD8+ and CD4+ T cells from healthy donors, Susac syndrome patients and multiple sclerosis patients were profiled using high-throughput TCR beta sequencing. Susac syndrome patients met recently defined diagnostic criteria for definite or probable disease. Bulk CD8+ and CD4+ T cells were purified by magnetic negative isolation, whereas CD8+ TEMRA cells were enriched by FACS. Blood was drawn into EDTA tubes, processed within 24 hours, and PBMCs were isolated by density gradient centrifugation. PBMCs intended for TCR sequencing were frozen in liquid nitrogen and were later thawed in a 37 degrees C water bath. The sorted or isolated CD4+, CD8+ and CD8+ TEMRA cells reached a purity of at least 90%.

Sequenced sample: CD4+ T cells from PBMCs. The sequence derives from a human donor with Susac syndrome. The V and J genes are TRBV2 and TRBJ1-2; no D gene call is confident. The nucleotides read TGTGCCAGCAGTGACGAGGGAATCTATGGCTACACCTTC. Its translation reads: CASSDEGIYGYTF.